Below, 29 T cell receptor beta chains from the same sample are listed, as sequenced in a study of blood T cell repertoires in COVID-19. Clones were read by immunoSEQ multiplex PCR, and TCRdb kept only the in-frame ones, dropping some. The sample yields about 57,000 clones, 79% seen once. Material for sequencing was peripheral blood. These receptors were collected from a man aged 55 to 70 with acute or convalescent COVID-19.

The CDR3 sequence: CASSQFGAGNTEAFF. DNA of the CDR3: TGTGCCAGCAGCCAATTTGGGGCGGGAAACACTGAAGCTTTCTTT. The rearrangement joins TRBV3-1 (or the pseudogene TRBV3-2) to TRBJ1-1; D possibly corresponds to TRBD1 (5 bases). The germline V gene has CDR1 LGHDT and CDR2 YNNKEL (reference sequence). Trimming shortened V by 2 bases and J by 2 bases, and 12 bases separated the two germline ends. This CDR3 has 15 amino acids.

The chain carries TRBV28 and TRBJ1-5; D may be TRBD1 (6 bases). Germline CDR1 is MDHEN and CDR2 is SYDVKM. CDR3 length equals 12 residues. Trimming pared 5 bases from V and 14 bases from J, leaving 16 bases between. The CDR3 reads CASSQVDKGEHF. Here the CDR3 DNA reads TGTGCCAGCAGTCAGGTGGACAAGGGGGAGCATTTT.

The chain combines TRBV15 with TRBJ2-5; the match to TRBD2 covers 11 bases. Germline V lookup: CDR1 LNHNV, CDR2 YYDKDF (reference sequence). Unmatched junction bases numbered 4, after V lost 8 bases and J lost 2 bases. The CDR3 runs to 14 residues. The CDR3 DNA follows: TGTGCCACCTCTAGCGGGAGGTTACAAGAGACCCAGTACTTC. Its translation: CATSSGRLQETQYF.

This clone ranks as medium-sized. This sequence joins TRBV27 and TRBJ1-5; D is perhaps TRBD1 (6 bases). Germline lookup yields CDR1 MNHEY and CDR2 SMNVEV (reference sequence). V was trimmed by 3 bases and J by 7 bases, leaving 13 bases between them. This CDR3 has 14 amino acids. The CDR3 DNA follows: TGTGCCAGCAGTTTGCAAGGGGGAGGGCAGCCCCAGCATTTT. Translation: CASSLQGGGQPQHF.

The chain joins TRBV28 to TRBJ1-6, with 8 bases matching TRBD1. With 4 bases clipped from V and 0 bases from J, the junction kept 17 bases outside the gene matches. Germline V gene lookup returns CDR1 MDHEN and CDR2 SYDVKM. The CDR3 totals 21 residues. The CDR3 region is CASSYHRGTDGGSSYNSPLHF. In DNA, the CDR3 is TGTGCCAGCAGTTACCACAGGGGGACGGATGGCGGGAGCTCCTATAATTCACCCCTCCACTTT.

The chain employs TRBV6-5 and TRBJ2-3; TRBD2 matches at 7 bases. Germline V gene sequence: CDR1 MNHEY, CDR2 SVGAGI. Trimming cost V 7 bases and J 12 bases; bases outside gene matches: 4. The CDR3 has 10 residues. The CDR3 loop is CASTGTTQYF. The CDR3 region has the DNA TGTGCCAGCACCGGGACTACTCAGTATTTT.

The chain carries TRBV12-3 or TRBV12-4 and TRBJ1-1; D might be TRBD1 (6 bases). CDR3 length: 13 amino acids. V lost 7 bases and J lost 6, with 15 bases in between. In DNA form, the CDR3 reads TGTGCCAGCACGGGCAGGGGTCCCCCTGAAGCTTTCTTT. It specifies CASTGRGPPEAFF.

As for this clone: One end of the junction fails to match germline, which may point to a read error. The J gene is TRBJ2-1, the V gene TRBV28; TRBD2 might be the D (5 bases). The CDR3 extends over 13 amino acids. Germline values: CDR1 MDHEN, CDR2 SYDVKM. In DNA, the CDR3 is TGTGCCAGCAGTTCCGGACTCCCTGGAAACCTGATCTTC. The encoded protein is CASSSGLPGNLIF.

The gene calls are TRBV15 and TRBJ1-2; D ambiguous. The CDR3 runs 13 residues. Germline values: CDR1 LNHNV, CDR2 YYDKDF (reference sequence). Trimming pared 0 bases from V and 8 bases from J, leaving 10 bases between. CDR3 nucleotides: TGTGCCACCAGCAGAGAAGGAACTAGGGGCTACACCTTC. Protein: CATSREGTRGYTF.

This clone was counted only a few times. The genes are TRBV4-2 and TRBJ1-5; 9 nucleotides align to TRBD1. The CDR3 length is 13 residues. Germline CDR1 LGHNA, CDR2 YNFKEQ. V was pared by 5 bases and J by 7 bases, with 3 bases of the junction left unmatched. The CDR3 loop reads CASSTGQGQPQHF. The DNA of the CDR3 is TGTGCCAGCAGCACGGGACAGGGACAGCCCCAGCATTTT.

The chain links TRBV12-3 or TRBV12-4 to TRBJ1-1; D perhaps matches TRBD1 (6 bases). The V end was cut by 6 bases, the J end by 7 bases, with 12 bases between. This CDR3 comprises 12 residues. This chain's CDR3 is CASSTTGLEAFF. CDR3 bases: TGTGCCAGCAGCACGACAGGACTTGAAGCTTTCTTT.

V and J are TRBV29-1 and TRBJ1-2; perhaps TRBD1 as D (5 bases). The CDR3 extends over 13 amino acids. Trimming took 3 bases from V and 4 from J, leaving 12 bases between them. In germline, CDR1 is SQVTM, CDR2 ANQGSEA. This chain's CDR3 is CSVDRGYTYGYTF. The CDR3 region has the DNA TGCAGCGTTGATAGGGGCTACACCTATGGCTACACCTTC.

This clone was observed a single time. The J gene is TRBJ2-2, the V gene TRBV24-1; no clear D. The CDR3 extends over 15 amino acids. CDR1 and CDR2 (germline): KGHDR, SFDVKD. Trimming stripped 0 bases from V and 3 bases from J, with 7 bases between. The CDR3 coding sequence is TGTGCCACCAGTGATTTGAACAGCTACACCGGGGAGCTGTTTTTT. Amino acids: CATSDLNSYTGELFF.

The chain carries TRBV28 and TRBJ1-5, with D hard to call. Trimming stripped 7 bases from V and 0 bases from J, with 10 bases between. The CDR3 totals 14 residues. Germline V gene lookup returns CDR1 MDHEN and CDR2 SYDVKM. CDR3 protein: CASMGGNSNQPQHF. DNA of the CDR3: TGTGCCAGCATGGGAGGCAATAGCAATCAGCCCCAGCATTTT.

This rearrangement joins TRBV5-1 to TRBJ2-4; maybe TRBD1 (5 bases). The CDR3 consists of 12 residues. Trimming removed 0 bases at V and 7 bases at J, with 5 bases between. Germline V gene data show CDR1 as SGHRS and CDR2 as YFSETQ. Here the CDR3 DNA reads TGCGCCAGCAGCTTGGAGGGGAACATTCAGTACTTC. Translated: CASSLEGNIQYF.

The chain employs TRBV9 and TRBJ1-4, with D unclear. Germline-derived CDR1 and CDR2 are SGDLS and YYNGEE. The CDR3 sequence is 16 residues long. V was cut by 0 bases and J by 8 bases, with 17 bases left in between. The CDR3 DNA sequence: TGTGCCAGCAGCGTAGGTAGACTGACGAATGGCGAAAAACTGTTTTTT. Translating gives CASSVGRLTNGEKLFF.

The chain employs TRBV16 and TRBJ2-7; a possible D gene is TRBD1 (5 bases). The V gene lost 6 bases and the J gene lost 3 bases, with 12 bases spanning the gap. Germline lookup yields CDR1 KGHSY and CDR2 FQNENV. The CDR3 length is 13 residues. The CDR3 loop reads CASSIIQDYEQYF. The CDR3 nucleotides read TGTGCCAGCAGTATTATACAGGACTACGAGCAGTACTTC.

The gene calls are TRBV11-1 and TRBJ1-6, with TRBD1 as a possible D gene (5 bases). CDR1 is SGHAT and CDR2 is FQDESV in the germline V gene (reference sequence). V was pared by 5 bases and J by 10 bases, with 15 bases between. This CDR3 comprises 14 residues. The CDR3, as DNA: TGTGCCAGCAGCCGAGGTGGAGGGGTGTCACCCCTCCACTTT. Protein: CASSRGGGVSPLHF.

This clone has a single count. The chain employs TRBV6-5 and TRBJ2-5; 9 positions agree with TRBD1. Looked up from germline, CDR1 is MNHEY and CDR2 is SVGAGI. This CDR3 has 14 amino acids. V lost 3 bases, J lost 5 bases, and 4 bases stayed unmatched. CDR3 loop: CASSYGQGRETQYF. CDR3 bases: TGTGCCAGCAGTTATGGACAGGGGAGGGAGACCCAGTACTTC.

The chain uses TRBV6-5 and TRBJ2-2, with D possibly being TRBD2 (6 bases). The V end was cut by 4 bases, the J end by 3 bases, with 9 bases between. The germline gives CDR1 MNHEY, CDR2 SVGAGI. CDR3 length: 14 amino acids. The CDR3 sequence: CASSLGLYTGELFF. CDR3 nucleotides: TGTGCCAGCAGTTTGGGACTTTACACCGGGGAGCTGTTTTTT.

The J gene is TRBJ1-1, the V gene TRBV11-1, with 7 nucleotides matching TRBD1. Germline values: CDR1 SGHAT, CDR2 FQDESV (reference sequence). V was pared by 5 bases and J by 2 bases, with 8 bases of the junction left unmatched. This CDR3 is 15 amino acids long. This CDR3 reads CASSPPGTVNTEAFF. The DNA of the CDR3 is TGTGCCAGCAGCCCCCCTGGGACAGTCAACACTGAAGCTTTCTTT.

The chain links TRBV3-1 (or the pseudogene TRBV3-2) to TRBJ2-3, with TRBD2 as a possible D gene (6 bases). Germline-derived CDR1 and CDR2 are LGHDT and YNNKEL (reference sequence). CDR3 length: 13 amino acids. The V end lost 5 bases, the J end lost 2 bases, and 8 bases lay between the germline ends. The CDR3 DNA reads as TGTGCCAGCAGCGGGGACTTCACAGATACGCAGTATTTT. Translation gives CASSGDFTDTQYF.

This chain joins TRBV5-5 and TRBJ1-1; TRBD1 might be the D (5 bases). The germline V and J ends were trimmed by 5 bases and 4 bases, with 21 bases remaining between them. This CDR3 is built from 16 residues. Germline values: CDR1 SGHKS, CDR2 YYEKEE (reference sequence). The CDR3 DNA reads TGTGCCAGCAGTTTTCGGCTACCCAGGGAGGGCACTGAAGCTTTCTTT. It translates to CASSFRLPREGTEAFF.

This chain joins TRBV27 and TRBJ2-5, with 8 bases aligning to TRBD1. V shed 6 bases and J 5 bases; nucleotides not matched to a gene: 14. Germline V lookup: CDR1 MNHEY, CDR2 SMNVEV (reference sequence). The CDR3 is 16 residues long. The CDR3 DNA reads TGTGCCAGCAGGACGATACAGGGGGTCGGTAGGGAGACCCAGTACTTC. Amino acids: CASRTIQGVGRETQYF.

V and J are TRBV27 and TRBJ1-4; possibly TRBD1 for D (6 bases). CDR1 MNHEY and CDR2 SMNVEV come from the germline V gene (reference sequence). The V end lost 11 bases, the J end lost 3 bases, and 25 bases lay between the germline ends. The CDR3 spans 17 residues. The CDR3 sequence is CARGGPGAGVANEKLFF. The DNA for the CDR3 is TGTGCCCGCGGGGGGCCGGGGGCGGGCGTCGCTAATGAAAAACTGTTTTTT.

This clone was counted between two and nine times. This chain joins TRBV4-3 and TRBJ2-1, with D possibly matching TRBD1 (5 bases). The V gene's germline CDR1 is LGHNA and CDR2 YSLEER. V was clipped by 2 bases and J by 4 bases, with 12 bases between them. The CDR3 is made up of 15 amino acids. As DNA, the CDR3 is TGCGCCAGCAGCCAATTGGGGCAGATTTACAATGAGCAGTTCTTC. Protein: CASSQLGQIYNEQFF.

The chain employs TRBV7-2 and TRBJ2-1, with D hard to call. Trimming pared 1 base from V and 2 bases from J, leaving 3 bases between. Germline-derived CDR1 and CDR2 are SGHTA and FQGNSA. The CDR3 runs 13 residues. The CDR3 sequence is CASSLDTYNEQFF. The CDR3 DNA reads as TGTGCCAGCAGCTTAGACACCTACAATGAGCAGTTCTTC.

The CDR3 region is CASRPAGPNEKLFF. In DNA, the CDR3 is TGTGCCAGCAGACCCGCCGGTCCAAATGAAAAACTGTTTTTT. The chain combines TRBV28 with TRBJ1-4; D ambiguous. The CDR3 totals 14 residues. Trimming left V 6 bases short and J 5 bases short, with 13 bases between. Germline assignment: CDR1 MDHEN and CDR2 SYDVKM.

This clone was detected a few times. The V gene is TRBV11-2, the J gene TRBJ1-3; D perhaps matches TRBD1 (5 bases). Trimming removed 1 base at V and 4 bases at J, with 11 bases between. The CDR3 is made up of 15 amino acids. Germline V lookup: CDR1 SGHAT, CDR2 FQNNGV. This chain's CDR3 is CASSLVTAGGNTIYF. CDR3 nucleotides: TGTGCCAGCAGCTTAGTGACGGCAGGGGGAAACACCATATATTTT.